Presented here are 2 T cell receptor beta chains from one specimen sequenced in a study of cytomegalovirus exposure and HLA in healthy donors. Clones were sequenced by immunoSEQ multiplex PCR, and TCRdb holds only the in-frame ones, with some missing. The table lists 100,000 to 150,000 clones, about 96% of them singletons, with less than 2% in the top ten. The specimen sequenced was PBMCs. These receptors all stem from a young man in good health and CMV-seronegative.

The chain links TRBV5-1 to TRBJ2-3, with 8 bases aligning to TRBD2. Unmatched junction bases numbered 7, after V lost 1 base and J lost 0 bases. The V gene's germline CDR1 is SGHRS and CDR2 YFSETQ. CDR3 length equals 17 residues. This chain's CDR3 is CASSLTGGGPSTDTQYF. CDR3 nucleotides: TGCGCCAGCAGCTTGACCGGGGGGGGCCCTAGCACAGATACGCAGTATTTT.

The rearrangement links TRBV7-2 to TRBJ2-7, with a weak D call TRBD1 (5 bases). V shed 0 bases and J shed 6 bases, with 18 bases lying between them. Germline CDR1 reads SGHTA; CDR2 reads FQGNSA. The CDR3 has 16 amino acids. In DNA form, the CDR3 reads TGTGCCAGCAGCTTAGCGGAGAGTCGTCAGGGCGGCGAGCAGTACTTC. Protein product: CASSLAESRQGGEQYF. Variable domain in full (rest from reference TRBV7-2 and TRBJ2-7): GAGVSQSPSNKVTEKGKDVELRCDPISGHTALYWYRQSLGQGLEFLIYFQGNSAPDKSGLPSDRFSAERTGGSVSTLTIQRTQQEDSAVYLCASSLAESRQGGEQYFGPGTRLTVT.